This is a list of T cell receptor beta chains from one sample in a study of shared clonotypes between healthy human individuals. The assay was immunoSEQ multiplex PCR, and TCRdb's table has in-frame clones only and misses some. Altogether 2 million to 3 million clones are present, 93% being singletons, with the ten largest covering about 0.39%. The specimen sequenced was naive CD4+ T cells from PBMCs. Source of these receptors: a man younger than 35 in good health. Some clones in this sample may be carry-over from other donors' samples. The CDR3 runs from the conserved cysteine through the conserved F or W. The D gene is left open where the match is weak. Only part of the rows carry a size: once, few, many, or a class if the clone is expanded.

CDR3 DNA,CDR3 protein,J gene,D gene,clone size,V gene
TGTGCCGGCAGATCGACAGGGGGCGGTACTGAAGCTTTCTTT,CAGRSTGGGTEAFF,TRBJ1-1,TRBD1,.,TRBV28
TGTGCCAGCAGCGTAGAAGCTGGCACTGAAGCTTTCTTT,CASSVEAGTEAFF,TRBJ1-1,.,.,TRBV9
TGTGCCAGCAGCGCCGCCAGGGTAAACACTGAAGCTTTCTTT,CASSAARVNTEAFF,TRBJ1-1,.,.,TRBV6-1
TGTGCCAGCAGCCGAAGGACAGTCACAGATACGCAGTATTTT,CASSRRTVTDTQYF,TRBJ2-3,.,.,TRBV7-9
TGCGCCAGCAGCCAAGATGGGCAGGGGAAAGATAGAACATATAATTCACCCCTCCACTTT,CASSQDGQGKDRTYNSPLHF,TRBJ1-6,.,.,TRBV4-1
TGTGCCAGCTCACGAGAGGGCACGCTTGGGGAGCAGTTCTTC,CASSREGTLGEQFF,TRBJ2-1,.,.,TRBV18
TGTGCCAGCAGCCCCAATCCGTTTGGGCTGTTTTTT,CASSPNPFGLFF,TRBJ1-4,.,.,TRBV28
TGTGCCAGCAGCTTCACGGGGAGAGAACAGCCCCAGCATTTT,CASSFTGREQPQHF,TRBJ1-5,.,.,TRBV5-6
TGTGCCAGCAGCTCGACAGGGGGCAGGAATACGCAGTATTTT,CASSSTGGRNTQYF,TRBJ2-3,TRBD1,.,TRBV7-3
TGTGCCAGCAGCTATGGCCCGGGAAGCCCTCCCTATGGCTACACCTTC,CASSYGPGSPPYGYTF,TRBJ1-2,.,.,TRBV7-2
TGTGCCAGCAGCCAGGAGACAGGGTCTCAGCCCCAGCATTTT,CASSQETGSQPQHF,TRBJ1-5,TRBD1,.,TRBV4-2
TGTGCCAGCAGACTCGGACTAGTCATCGTTCGGTATGAGCAGTTCTTC,CASRLGLVIVRYEQFF,TRBJ2-1,TRBD2,.,TRBV6-6
TGTGCCACGACCCGGGACAGGGGGGGGTACGAGCAGTACTTC,CATTRDRGGYEQYF,TRBJ2-7,TRBD1,.,TRBV15
TGTGCCAGCAGTCCAAGGACAGGGTTGAGGGCTTTCTTT,CASSPRTGLRAFF,TRBJ1-1,TRBD1,.,TRBV28
TGTGCCAGCAGCCCTAACGGGGGGGGAGTGGTCTATGAGGAGCAGTTCTTC,CASSPNGGGVVYEEQFF,TRBJ2-1,TRBD2,.,TRBV14
TGTGCCAGCAGTCCCCTCCAGGGGGCGTCAACTAATGAAAAACTGTTTTTT,CASSPLQGASTNEKLFF,TRBJ1-4,TRBD1,.,TRBV28
TGTGCCAGCAGCTTGGGGGGGGGCATCATGAACACTGAAGCTTTCTTT,CASSLGGGIMNTEAFF,TRBJ1-1,.,.,TRBV5-4
TGTGCCAGCAGTATAAACAAAGTGTCCGGGACTCCGATCTACAATGAGCAGTTCTTC,CASSINKVSGTPIYNEQFF,TRBJ2-1,.,once,TRBV27
TGCGCCAGCAGCCAACAACCTCTGACTAGCGGTTACAATGAGCAGTTCTTC,CASSQQPLTSGYNEQFF,TRBJ2-1,TRBD2,.,TRBV4-3
TGTGCCAGCAGTTACGGGGGAGTCAATCAGCCCCAGCATTTT,CASSYGGVNQPQHF,TRBJ1-5,.,once,TRBV6-5
TGTGCCACCAGCGTCAGGGGGCGCCATGAAAAACTGTTTTTT,CATSVRGRHEKLFF,TRBJ1-4,TRBD1,.,TRBV6-5
TGTGCCAGCAGTCAAGAGTGGTCAGCTAACTATGGCTACACCTTC,CASSQEWSANYGYTF,TRBJ1-2,.,.,TRBV7-2
TGTGCCAGCAGCTTAAGGACAGGGGGCACTGAAGCTTTCTTT,CASSLRTGGTEAFF,TRBJ1-1,TRBD1,.,TRBV7-2
TGTGCCAGCAGTGACGGGGACAGAGTCAATCAGCCCCAGCATTTT,CASSDGDRVNQPQHF,TRBJ1-5,TRBD1,.,TRBV6-1
TGTGCCAGCAGCGGGGGACAGTCGAACACCGGGGAGCTGTTTTTT,CASSGGQSNTGELFF,TRBJ2-2,TRBD1,.,TRBV5-4
TGTGCCAGCAGAGAGGACAGGGCTGGGGCCAACGTCCTGACTTTC,CASREDRAGANVLTF,TRBJ2-6,TRBD1,.,TRBV2
TGCGCCAGCAGCTTGGCTTTGGGCGGGAGGCCCCACAGGCAGGCCTACAATGAGCAGTTCTTC,CASSLALGGRPHRQAYNEQFF,TRBJ2-1,TRBD2,.,TRBV5-1
TGTGCCAGCACGCAGGGTAGCTCTGGGGCCAACGTCCTGACTTTC,CASTQGSSGANVLTF,TRBJ2-6,.,.,TRBV6-5
TGTGCCAGCACCGGATTGGCCAGCTTCAATCAGCCCCAGCATTTT,CASTGLASFNQPQHF,TRBJ1-5,.,once,TRBV6-1
TGCGCCAGCAGCAACCTACAGGGTGTGCCTTCCGGTGGGACCCAGTACTTC,CASSNLQGVPSGGTQYF,TRBJ2-5,.,.,TRBV5-1
TGTGCCAGCAGTTCTAAGGGGGGGAGGACTGAAGCTTTCTTT,CASSSKGGRTEAFF,TRBJ1-1,.,.,TRBV6-1
TGTGCCAGCAGCTTAATAGGGGATCTAAACGAGCAGTACTTC,CASSLIGDLNEQYF,TRBJ2-7,.,.,TRBV7-6
TGTGCCAGCAGCTTGGCCCAGGGGGTTGGCTACACCTTC,CASSLAQGVGYTF,TRBJ1-2,TRBD1,.,TRBV5-5
TGTGCCAGCAGCTTAGTCGGCCCAGACCCCTTCTATGGCTACACCTTC,CASSLVGPDPFYGYTF,TRBJ1-2,.,.,TRBV7-2
TGCAGCGTTGACCGACGTCTGCTGAACACTGAAGCTTTCTTT,CSVDRRLLNTEAFF,TRBJ1-1,.,.,TRBV29-1
TGTGCCTGGAGTGTAGGAGAGACCCAGTACTTC,CAWSVGETQYF,TRBJ2-5,.,.,TRBV30
TGTGCCAGCAGCAGGGGACTTAACTATGGCTACACCTTC,CASSRGLNYGYTF,TRBJ1-2,.,.,TRBV7-2
TGTGCCAGCAGCTTAGGGACAGGGTATGGCTACACCTTC,CASSLGTGYGYTF,TRBJ1-2,TRBD1,.,TRBV11-2
TGTGCCAGCAGGGGGTTGGGGGAGACCCAGTACTTC,CASRGLGETQYF,TRBJ2-5,.,.,TRBV2
TGTGCCAGCACTTCTCCGGGAGGGGATGGGGAGCAGTACTTC,CASTSPGGDGEQYF,TRBJ2-7,TRBD2,.,TRBV28
TGCGCCAGCAGCCGGCGGGGGGCCAGGACGGAGACCCAGTACTTC,CASSRRGARTETQYF,TRBJ2-5,TRBD2,.,TRBV5-1
TGTGCCAGCTGGGACGGGATGAACACTGAAGCTTTCTTT,CASWDGMNTEAFF,TRBJ1-1,.,.,TRBV9
TGTGCCAGCAGCGTAGCCCCGGGACTAGGGGGGTCAGATACGCAGTATTTT,CASSVAPGLGGSDTQYF,TRBJ2-3,TRBD2,.,TRBV9
TGCGCCAGCAGCTCCCCCGGGCAGACCTACGAGCAGTACTTC,CASSSPGQTYEQYF,TRBJ2-7,.,.,TRBV5-1
TGTGCCAGCTCACCGGACATGCAGTATAGTGAAGCTTTCTTT,CASSPDMQYSEAFF,TRBJ1-1,.,.,TRBV18
TGCGCCAGCACAGAACAGGGGCCGCATGAAAAACTGTTTTTT,CASTEQGPHEKLFF,TRBJ1-4,TRBD1,.,TRBV5-1
TGTGCCAGCAGCTGGACAGGGGTTGGTCAGCCCCAGCATTTT,CASSWTGVGQPQHF,TRBJ1-5,TRBD1,.,TRBV7-8
TGTGCCAGCAGAACTACATACGAGCAGTACTTC,CASRTTYEQYF,TRBJ2-7,.,.,TRBV28
TGCAGCGTTGGGGGGGAGGGTCCCTACGAGCAGTACTTC,CSVGGEGPYEQYF,TRBJ2-7,TRBD2,.,TRBV29-1
TGTGCCAGCAGCCAAACCGGGACAGGGGCGTCCGAGCAGTACTTC,CASSQTGTGASEQYF,TRBJ2-7,TRBD1,.,TRBV14
TGTGCCAGCAGTTATGACGGGAACACCGGGGAGCTGTTTTTT,CASSYDGNTGELFF,TRBJ2-2,.,.,TRBV7-9